This entry lists 5 T cell receptor beta chains sequenced from one sample in a study of blood T cell repertoires in COVID-19. The data were produced by immunoSEQ multiplex PCR, yet TCRdb's version contains in-frame clones alone and is incomplete. The top ten clones hold 13% to 15% of a sample with tens of thousands of clones, around 88% of them seen once. Sequenced input: peripheral blood. The receptor set was obtained from a human donor in a cohort sampled during active COVID-19.

V is TRBV28 and J is TRBJ2-2; D unresolved. This CDR3 is built from 13 residues. CDR1 is MDHEN and CDR2 is SYDVKM in the germline V gene. V was clipped by 8 bases and J by 1 base, with 8 bases between them. The CDR3 nucleotides are TGTGCCAGCCTCCTCCGGAACACCGGGGAGCTGTTTTTT. This gives the protein CASLLRNTGELFF.

A few counts support this clone. The chain uses TRBV28 and TRBJ2-5, with a weak D call TRBD2 (5 bases). This CDR3 is 15 amino acids long. Germline CDR1 is MDHEN and CDR2 is SYDVKM. Deletions cut 3 bases from V and 5 bases from J, with 16 bases between. CDR3 sequence (DNA): TGTGCCAGCAGTTTGGGCAACGGGGTAGCGGAGACCCAGTACTTC. This translates into CASSLGNGVAETQYF.

This clone was picked up one time. The chain carries TRBV7-9 and TRBJ2-7; D may be TRBD1 (6 bases). Germline assignment: CDR1 SEHNR and CDR2 FQNEAQ (reference sequence). The CDR3 is 15 amino acids. With 5 bases removed from V and 6 bases from J, the gap between germline ends came to 20 bases. The CDR3: CASSVSGQQGPEQYF. The CDR3 bases are TGTGCCAGCAGCGTCTCCGGACAGCAAGGACCCGAGCAGTACTTC.

The chain carries TRBV18 and TRBJ2-2, with D possibly TRBD2 on 6 matching bases. CDR3 length: 15 residues. Germline V gene sequence: CDR1 KGHSH, CDR2 LQKENI. V was trimmed by 3 bases and J by 4 bases, leaving 12 bases between them. DNA for the CDR3: TGTGCCAGCTCACCGGGGGGTCTGAGCACCGGGGAGCTGTTTTTT. Translated: CASSPGGLSTGELFF.

The chain has TRBV4-1 and TRBJ1-1; TRBD1 agrees at 8 bases. CDR1 MGHRA and CDR2 YSYEKL come from the germline V gene. V lost 3 bases, J lost 11 bases, and 8 bases stayed unmatched. The length of the CDR3 is 13 residues. DNA for the CDR3: TGCGCCAGCAGCCAGGGGGGACAGGCGAAGGCTTTCTTT. Translation gives CASSQGGQAKAFF.